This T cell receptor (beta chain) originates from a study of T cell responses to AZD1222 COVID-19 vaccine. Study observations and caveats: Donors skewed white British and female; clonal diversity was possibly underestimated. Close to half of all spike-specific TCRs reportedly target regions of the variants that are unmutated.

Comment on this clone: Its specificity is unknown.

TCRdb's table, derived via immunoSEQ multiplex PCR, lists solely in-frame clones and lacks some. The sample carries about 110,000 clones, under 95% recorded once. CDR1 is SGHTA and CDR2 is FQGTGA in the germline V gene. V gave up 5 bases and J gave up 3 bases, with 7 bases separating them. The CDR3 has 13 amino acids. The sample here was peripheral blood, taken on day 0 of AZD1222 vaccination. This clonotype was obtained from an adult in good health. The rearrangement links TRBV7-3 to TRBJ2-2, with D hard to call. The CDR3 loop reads CASSPDHTGELFF. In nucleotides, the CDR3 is TGTGCCAGCAGCCCTGACCACACCGGGGAGCTGTTTTTT.